Listed below are T cell receptor beta chains from one sample, sequenced in a study of shared clonotypes between healthy human individuals. Clones were sequenced by immunoSEQ multiplex PCR, and TCRdb holds only the in-frame ones, with some missing. This table holds roughly 1.4 million clones, just under 99% found once. Specimen: naive CD4+ T cells sorted from blood. The source is a man under 40 in good health. CDR3s include the opening cysteine and the closing phenylalanine or tryptophan. D genes are given only for firm matches. Clone size, where shown, is once, few, many, or a class for clones that have expanded.

d_gene	abundance	v_gene	j_gene	CDR3aa	CDR3nt
NA	NA	TRBV4-1	TRBJ1-1	CASSQARVRTEAFF	TGCGCCAGCAGCCAAGCCAGGGTCCGGACTGAAGCTTTCTTT
NA	NA	TRBV5-1	TRBJ2-7	CASGPRDQIHYEQYF	TGCGCCAGCGGCCCCCGGGACCAGATTCACTACGAGCAGTACTTC
NA	once	TRBV9	TRBJ1-1	CASSVKAETEAFF	TGTGCCAGCTCCGTGAAAGCTGAGACTGAAGCTTTCTTT
NA	NA	TRBV19	TRBJ2-3	CASRVGARRTDTQYF	TGTGCCAGTAGGGTCGGGGCCCGCCGCACAGATACGCAGTATTTT
NA	NA	TRBV29-1	TRBJ2-7	CSYVGSAKQYF	TGCAGCTATGTTGGTTCAGCGAAGCAGTACTTC
NA	NA	TRBV5-1	TRBJ2-7	CASSLAAEQYF	TGCGCCAGCAGCTTGGCAGCCGAGCAGTACTTC
TRBD1	NA	TRBV10-2	TRBJ2-7	CASSRRTGDNEQYF	TGCGCCAGCAGTCGCCGGACAGGGGATAACGAGCAGTACTTC
TRBD2	once	TRBV7-2	TRBJ2-7	CASSGGTSGTYEQYF	TGTGCCAGCAGCGGTGGGACTAGCGGGACCTACGAGCAGTACTTC
NA	NA	TRBV6-5	TRBJ2-2	CASSPSDLVAGELFF	TGTGCCAGCAGTCCTAGCGACCTCGTGGCCGGGGAGCTGTTTTTT
NA	NA	TRBV28	TRBJ1-5	CASTQGRSSNQPQHF	TGTGCCAGCACCCAGGGCAGGTCCAGCAATCAGCCCCAGCATTTT
NA	NA	TRBV11-2	TRBJ2-1	CASSPQRSDEQFF	TGTGCCAGCAGCCCGCAGCGTTCGGATGAGCAGTTCTTC
NA	NA	TRBV28	TRBJ2-3	CASRLGDGHKTQYF	TGTGCCAGCAGGTTGGGGGACGGACATAAGACGCAGTATTTT
NA	NA	TRBV2	TRBJ2-2	CASSEGRGFELFF	TGTGCCAGCAGTGAAGGAAGAGGATTTGAGCTGTTTTTT
NA	NA	TRBV27	TRBJ2-5	CASSQGWGETQYF	TGTGCCAGCAGTCAGGGTTGGGGGGAGACCCAGTACTTC
TRBD1	NA	TRBV7-7	TRBJ2-7	CANRTGEPYEQYF	TGTGCTAACCGGACAGGGGAACCCTACGAGCAGTACTTC
NA	NA	TRBV19	TRBJ1-5	CASSFRGRGNQPQHF	TGTGCCAGTAGTTTCAGGGGACGGGGGAATCAGCCCCAGCATTTT
NA	NA	TRBV18	TRBJ2-3	CASSPRGIDTQYF	TGTGCCAGCTCCCCACGGGGGATTGATACGCAGTATTTT
TRBD2	NA	TRBV6-5	TRBJ2-7	CASSYTLLAGNYEQYF	TGTGCCAGCAGTTACACTCTACTAGCGGGGAACTACGAGCAGTACTTC
TRBD2	NA	TRBV5-1	TRBJ2-1	CASSLNSGNYNEQFF	TGCGCCAGCAGCTTGAACAGCGGGAATTACAATGAGCAGTTCTTC
NA	once	TRBV30	TRBJ1-5	CAWSGISRNQPQHF	TGTGCCTGGAGCGGGATTAGTAGGAATCAGCCCCAGCATTTT
NA	NA	TRBV5-1	TRBJ2-2	CASSLGNTGELFF	TGCGCCAGCAGCTTGGGCAACACCGGGGAGCTGTTTTTT
TRBD2	NA	TRBV10-2	TRBJ2-7	CASFGQGPRLAGLYEQYF	TGCGCCAGCTTCGGACAGGGTCCCCGACTAGCGGGACTCTACGAGCAGTACTTC
NA	NA	TRBV5-4	TRBJ2-7	CASSLDPGSDYEQYF	TGTGCCAGCAGCTTGGATCCAGGCTCAGACTACGAGCAGTACTTC
TRBD1	NA	TRBV19	TRBJ1-4	CASSIVAGQINEKLFF	TGTGCCAGTAGTATAGTCGCGGGACAGATAAATGAAAAACTGTTTTTT
TRBD2	NA	TRBV18	TRBJ2-3	CASSPGLAGADTQYF	TGTGCCAGCTCACCAGGACTAGCGGGAGCAGATACGCAGTATTTT
TRBD1	NA	TRBV9	TRBJ2-3	CASSVVGQGDTQYF	TGTGCCAGCAGCGTAGTGGGACAGGGGGATACGCAGTATTTT
TRBD2	NA	TRBV5-1	TRBJ2-7	CASSTIPGLAGSYEQYF	TGCGCCAGCAGCACAATACCGGGACTAGCGGGATCCTACGAGCAGTACTTC
TRBD2	NA	TRBV7-8	TRBJ2-7	CASSRRTSNEQYF	TGTGCCAGCAGCAGAAGGACTAGTAACGAGCAGTACTTC
NA	NA	TRBV2	TRBJ2-1	CASSGGIYNEQFF	TGTGCCAGCAGTGGGGGGATCTACAATGAGCAGTTCTTC
TRBD1	NA	TRBV28	TRBJ1-5	CASSKTGGNQPQHF	TGTGCCAGCAGCAAGACAGGGGGCAATCAGCCCCAGCATTTT
NA	NA	TRBV7-2	TRBJ2-1	CASSLAVSSGQFF	TGTGCCAGCAGCTTAGCGGTTAGTAGCGGGCAGTTCTTC
TRBD1	NA	TRBV5-1	TRBJ2-5	CASSEGQFRTQYF	TGCGCCAGCAGCGAGGGACAGTTTCGGACCCAGTACTTC
NA	NA	TRBV18	TRBJ2-3	CASSPLSGAEDTQYF	TGTGCCAGCTCACCACTGTCGGGGGCTGAAGATACGCAGTATTTT
NA	NA	TRBV19	TRBJ2-7	CASNRAGSYEQYF	TGTGCCAGTAATAGGGCAGGCTCCTACGAGCAGTACTTC
TRBD2	NA	TRBV29-1	TRBJ2-7	CSARAGAYEQYF	TGCAGCGCTCGAGCGGGAGCCTACGAGCAGTACTTC
NA	NA	TRBV10-3	TRBJ1-4	CAISESSLRVNEKLFF	TGTGCCATCAGTGAGTCGAGTTTACGGGTAAATGAAAAACTGTTTTTT
NA	NA	TRBV29-1	TRBJ1-2	CSVEDRGKTNYGYTF	TGCAGCGTTGAAGACCGGGGGAAAACTAACTATGGCTACACCTTC
NA	NA	TRBV27	TRBJ2-1	CASTGGLSGRFSQEQFF	TGTGCCAGCACAGGGGGCCTGAGCGGGAGATTCTCGCAGGAGCAGTTCTTC
TRBD2	NA	TRBV15	TRBJ2-7	CATSRDGEREATYEQYF	TGTGCCACCAGCAGAGATGGGGAGCGGGAGGCGACCTACGAGCAGTACTTC
NA	once	TRBV9	TRBJ1-4	CASSVGGVINEKLFF	TGTGCCAGCAGCGTAGGAGGAGTTATTAATGAAAAACTGTTTTTT
TRBD2	NA	TRBV2	TRBJ2-7	CASSPSGRANEQYF	TGTGCCAGCAGTCCTAGCGGGAGGGCCAACGAGCAGTACTTC
NA	NA	TRBV7-7	TRBJ2-5	CASSLVSRQGGETQYF	TGTGCTAGCAGCTTAGTGTCCCGCCAGGGAGGAGAGACCCAGTACTTC
NA	NA	TRBV6-5	TRBJ1-2	CASSRKLGNYGYTF	TGTGCCAGCAGCAGGAAACTCGGGAACTATGGCTACACCTTC
TRBD2	NA	TRBV10-1	TRBJ2-5	CASSRGREDGRETQYF	TGCGCCAGCAGCCGCGGGCGGGAGGACGGTAGGGAGACCCAGTACTTC
NA	NA	TRBV2	TRBJ2-3	CASSEPSGTDTQYF	TGTGCCAGCAGTGAACCCTCGGGCACAGATACGCAGTATTTT
TRBD2	NA	TRBV5-1	TRBJ2-1	CASSFGLAGEMDNEQFF	TGCGCCAGCAGCTTTGGCCTAGCGGGGGAAATGGACAATGAGCAGTTCTTC
NA	NA	TRBV6-6	TRBJ2-1	CASSRTVEQFF	TGTGCCAGCAGTCGGACAGTTGAGCAGTTCTTC
NA	NA	TRBV9	TRBJ2-1	CASSVTSKLGNEQFF	TGTGCCAGCAGCGTAACTAGCAAGCTAGGGAATGAGCAGTTCTTC
NA	NA	TRBV18	TRBJ1-2	CASSPRANYNYGYTF	TGTGCCAGCTCACCACGGGCAAACTATAACTATGGCTACACCTTC
TRBD2	NA	TRBV7-2	TRBJ2-5	CASSFFAGGGETQYF	TGTGCCAGCAGCTTTTTCGCGGGAGGAGGGGAGACCCAGTACTTC
NA	NA	TRBV6-1	TRBJ2-7	CASSDRAASYEQYF	TGTGCCAGCAGTGACAGGGCAGCTTCCTACGAGCAGTACTTC
NA	NA	TRBV27	TRBJ1-1	CASRLAREIEAFF	TGTGCCAGCAGGCTGGCGAGGGAAATTGAAGCTTTCTTT
TRBD1	NA	TRBV11-2	TRBJ1-2	CASSFDRVNYGYTF	TGTGCCAGCAGCTTCGACAGGGTGAACTATGGCTACACCTTC
TRBD2	NA	TRBV7-2	TRBJ2-7	CASSLAGTSVGEQYF	TGTGCCAGCAGCCTCGCCGGGACTAGCGTCGGCGAGCAGTACTTC
NA	NA	TRBV30	TRBJ1-5	CAWGCSGCAGGYSNQPQHF	TGTGCCTGGGGGTGCTCGGGCTGCGCCGGGGGTTATAGCAATCAGCCCCAGCATTTT
TRBD1	NA	TRBV7-2	TRBJ1-5	CASSSDRYGNQPQHF	TGTGCCAGCAGCTCGGACAGGTACGGGAATCAGCCCCAGCATTTT
NA	NA	TRBV10-2	TRBJ1-5	CASSGRGPQPQHF	TGCGCCAGCAGTGGGAGAGGACCCCAGCCCCAGCATTTT
TRBD1	NA	TRBV6-6	TRBJ2-5	CASRPGGEGQTQYF	TGTGCCAGCAGGCCAGGGGGTGAGGGTCAGACCCAGTACTTC
NA	NA	TRBV6-5	TRBJ2-1	CASRASSDNEQFF	TGTGCCAGCAGGGCTAGTTCGGACAATGAGCAGTTCTTC
NA	NA	TRBV7-9	TRBJ2-4	CASSPYEIPNIQYF	TGTGCCAGCAGCCCATACGAAATACCAAACATTCAGTACTTC